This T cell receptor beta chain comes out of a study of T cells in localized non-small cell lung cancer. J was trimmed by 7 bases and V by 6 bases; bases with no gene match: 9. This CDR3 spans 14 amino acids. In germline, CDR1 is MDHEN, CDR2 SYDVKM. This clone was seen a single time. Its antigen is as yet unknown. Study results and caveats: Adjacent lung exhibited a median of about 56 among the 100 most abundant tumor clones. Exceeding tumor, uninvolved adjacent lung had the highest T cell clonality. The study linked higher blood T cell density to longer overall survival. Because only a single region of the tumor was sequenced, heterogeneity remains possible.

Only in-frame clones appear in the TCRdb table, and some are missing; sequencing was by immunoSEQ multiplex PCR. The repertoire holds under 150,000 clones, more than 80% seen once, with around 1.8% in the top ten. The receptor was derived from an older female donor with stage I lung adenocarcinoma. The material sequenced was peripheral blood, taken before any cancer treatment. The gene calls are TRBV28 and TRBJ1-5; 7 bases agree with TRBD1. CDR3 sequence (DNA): TGTGCCAGCAGACTGAACAGGGGTGGGCAGCCCCAGCATTTT. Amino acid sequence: CASRLNRGGQPQHF.